This entry features one TCR beta chain sequence. The data were taken from a study of blood T cell repertoires in COVID-19. Whole-study context: The cDNA or gDNA used as material had been derived from T cells, B-cell-depleted T cells, or PBMCs.

Per the germline V gene, CDR1 is MRHNA and CDR2 is SNTAGT. V gave up 2 bases and J gave up 5 bases; unmatched junction bases: 8. The CDR3 loop spans 17 amino acids. Authors' methods: Cell counts per sample came from amplifying reference gene primers. TCRdb's copy holds only in-frame clones and misses some; the assay was immunoSEQ multiplex PCR. The DNA was the basis for D and trimming; V, J and clone size are from that table. Here the sample spans tens of thousands of clones, 75% to 90% being singletons. The sequenced sample was peripheral blood. This TCR derives from an elderly woman with acute or convalescent COVID-19. V gene TRBV6-4 combines with J gene TRBJ2-1; the match to TRBD2 covers 11 bases. The CDR3 region has the DNA TGTGCCAGCAGTGACCCTTCCGGGACTAGCGGTCACAATGAGCAGTTCTTC. It translates to CASSDPSGTSGHNEQFF.